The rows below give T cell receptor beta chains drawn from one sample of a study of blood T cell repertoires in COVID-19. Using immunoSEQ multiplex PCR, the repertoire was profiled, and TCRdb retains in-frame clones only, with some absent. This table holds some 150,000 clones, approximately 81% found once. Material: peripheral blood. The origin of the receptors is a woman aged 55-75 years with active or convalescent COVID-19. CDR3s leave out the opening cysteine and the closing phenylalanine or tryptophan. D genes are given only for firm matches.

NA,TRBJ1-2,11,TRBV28,ASSSGVTYGYT
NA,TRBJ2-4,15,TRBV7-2,ASSLGRDRLVKNIQY
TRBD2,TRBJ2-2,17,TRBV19,ASSIGLAGPFANTGELF
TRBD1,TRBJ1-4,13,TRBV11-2,ASSLVTGVHEKLF
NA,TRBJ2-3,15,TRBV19,ASTGFITNSGTDTQY
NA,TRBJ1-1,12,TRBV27,ASRTGSGRTEAF
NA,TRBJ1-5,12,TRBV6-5,ASTAGGWGQPQH
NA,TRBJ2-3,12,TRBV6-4,ASSGRAFTDTQY
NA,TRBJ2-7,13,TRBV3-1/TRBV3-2,ASSPPGGFGYEQY
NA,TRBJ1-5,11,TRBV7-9,ASSVLGDQPQH
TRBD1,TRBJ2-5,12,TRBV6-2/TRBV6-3,ASSYQGALETQY
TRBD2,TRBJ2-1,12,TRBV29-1,SVEPSGWGNEQF
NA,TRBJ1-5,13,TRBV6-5,ASILGQGAFQPQH
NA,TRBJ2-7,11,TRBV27,ASSLGRSYEQY
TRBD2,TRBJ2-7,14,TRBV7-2,ASSRRTGTSSYEQY
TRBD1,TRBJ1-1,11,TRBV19,ASRNRGNTEAF
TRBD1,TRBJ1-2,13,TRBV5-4,ASSPGQFANYGYT
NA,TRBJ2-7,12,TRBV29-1,SVIGLPNSYEQY
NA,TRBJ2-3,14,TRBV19,ASSRAQPTSTDTQY
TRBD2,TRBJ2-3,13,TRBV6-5,ASSASGGATDTQY
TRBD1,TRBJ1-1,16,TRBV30,AWRILSTGKVVNTEAF
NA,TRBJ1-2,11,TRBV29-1,SAREGKDYGYT
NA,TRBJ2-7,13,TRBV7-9,ASSLSWDIAYEQY
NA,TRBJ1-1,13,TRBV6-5,ASSYGSLKGAEAF
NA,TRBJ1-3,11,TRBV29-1,SVTQGSGNTIY
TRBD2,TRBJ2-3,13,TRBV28,ASSALVAGGTTQY
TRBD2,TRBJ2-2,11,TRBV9,ASSVGLAGELF
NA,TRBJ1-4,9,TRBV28,ASSFGERLF
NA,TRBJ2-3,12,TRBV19,ASSDFSSTDTQY
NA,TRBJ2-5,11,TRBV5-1,ASSLGGAETQY
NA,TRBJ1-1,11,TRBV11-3,ASSSERNTEAF
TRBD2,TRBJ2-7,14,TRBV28,ASSRHTSGASYEQY
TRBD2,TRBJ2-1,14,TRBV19,ASRLTSGGSYNEQF
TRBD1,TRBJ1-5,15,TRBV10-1,ASTGTGGLSSNQPQH
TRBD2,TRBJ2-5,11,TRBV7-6,ASLAGVQETQY
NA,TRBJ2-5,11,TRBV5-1,ASSTEARETQY
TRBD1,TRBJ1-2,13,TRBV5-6,ASSHTTGTGYGYT
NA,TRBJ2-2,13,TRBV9,ASSPWTGNTGELF
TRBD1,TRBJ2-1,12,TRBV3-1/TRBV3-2,ASSQLTGSNEQF
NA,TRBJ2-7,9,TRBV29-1,SVALSYEQY
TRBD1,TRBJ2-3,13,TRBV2,ASSFRGQVTDTQY
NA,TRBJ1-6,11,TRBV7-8,ASSLALDSPLH
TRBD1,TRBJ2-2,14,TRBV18,ASSRVDRPNTGELF
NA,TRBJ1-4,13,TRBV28,ASSPQGSANEKLF
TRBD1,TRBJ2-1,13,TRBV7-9,ASSSLDRAYNEQF
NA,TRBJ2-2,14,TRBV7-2,ASSLAFQVATGELF
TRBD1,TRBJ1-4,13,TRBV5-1,ASSVTGGTGEKLF
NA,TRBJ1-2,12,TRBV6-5,ASSTGSRVYGYT
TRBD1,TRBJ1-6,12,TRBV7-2,ASSAGQLYSPLH
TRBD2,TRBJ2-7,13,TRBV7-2,ASSPLAGASYEQY
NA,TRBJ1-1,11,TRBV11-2,ASSFRGGTEAF
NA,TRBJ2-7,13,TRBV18,ASSIKESLSYEQY
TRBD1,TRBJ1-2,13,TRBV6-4,ASSKEQGLGYGYT
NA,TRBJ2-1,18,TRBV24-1,ATSDHWGSSGDSSYNEQF